The 32 T cell receptor beta chains below all came from one sample that was sequenced in a study of naive and memory T cell subsets. Study-wide results and caveats: Especially in CD8 cells, naive repertoires contained a few larger clonotypes, possibly CD45RA-re-expressing memory cells.

Two oligonucleotides, mixed equimolar, formed the beta constant-region primer covering TRBC1 and TRBC2. Ligated cDNA was amplified by four rounds of PCR with nested alpha and beta constant-region primers and SP2. TCRdb reanalysed the UMI-ligation and nested PCR reads using MiXCR and keeps one entry per CDR3 protein. The sample consists of about 90,000 distinct CDR3 sequences, approximately 10% of them appearing once. The antigens of these receptors remain unknown. The material sequenced was naive CD4+ T cells from blood. These receptor sequences come from a human donor in good health.

There are a few counts of this clonotype. The V gene is TRBV7-9, the J gene TRBJ2-5; D gene unclear. The CDR3 loop spans 15 amino acids. Trimming took off 7 bases at V and 0 bases at J, with 15 bases between the two ends. CDR1 and CDR2 from the germline V gene are SEHNR and FQNEAQ (reference sequence). In nucleotides, the CDR3 is TGTGCCAGCATGCCGCTCAGGTGGGACCAAGAGACCCAGTACTTC. The encoded protein is CASMPLRWDQETQYF.

Notes on this clonotype: Its ends do not fully match the called genes, so a read error is possible. This chain uses TRBV20-1 with TRBJ2-2; D is possibly TRBD2 (7 bases). CDR1 and CDR2 (germline): DFQATT, SNEGSKA (reference sequence). CDR3 size: 17 residues. This CDR3 is CSARDLGGGPGTGKLFF. The CDR3, as DNA: TGCAGTGCTAGAGATTTGGGGGGGGGCCCTGGCACCGGGAAGCTGTTTTTT.

Ten or more counts support this clonotype. The chain is built from TRBV30 and TRBJ2-5; either TRBD1 or TRBD2 may fit D (5 bases each). Germline assignment: CDR1 GTSNPN and CDR2 SVGIG (reference sequence). The germline V and J ends were trimmed by 3 bases and 4 bases, with 15 bases remaining between them. This CDR3 contains 14 residues. CDR3 in amino acids: CAWRTGDGRETQYF. In DNA form, the CDR3 reads TGTGCCTGGAGGACCGGGGACGGACGAGAGACCCAGTACTTC.

This clonotype was seen more than once but under ten times. The rearrangement joins TRBV29-1 to TRBJ1-2, with TRBD1 matching 7 bases. Germline V gene data show CDR1 as SQVTM and CDR2 as ANQGSEA. The CDR3 consists of 13 residues. V was clipped by 4 bases and J by 3 bases; unmatched bases: 5. DNA for the CDR3: TGCAGCGTTGGTTCACAGGGGTACTATGGCTACACCTTC. Its protein product is CSVGSQGYYGYTF.

The gene calls are TRBV6-2 or TRBV6-3 and TRBJ2-7; no clear D gene. The CDR3 extends over 13 amino acids. Between the trimmed V and J ends, which lost 10 bases and 3 bases, there was a span of 16 bases. In germline, CDR1 is MNHEY, CDR2 SVGEGT. The CDR3 region has the DNA TGTGCCACCTCAACGGGCGACCTCTACGAGCAGTACTTC. It yields the protein CATSTGDLYEQYF.

This clonotype turned up a few times. The CDR3 protein is CASRRPGTSGREQFF. DNA of the CDR3: TGTGCCAGCAGGCGGCCCGGGACTAGCGGGAGAGAGCAGTTCTTC. V gene TRBV11-2 combines with J gene TRBJ2-1, with 14 bases aligning to TRBD2. The CDR3 covers 15 residues. Trimming cost V 6 bases and J 10 bases; bases outside gene matches: 8. Germline loops: CDR1 SGHAT, CDR2 FQNNGV.

This clonotype was counted between two and nine times. The chain combines TRBV30 with TRBJ2-2; D tentatively reads TRBD1 or TRBD2 (5 bases each). This CDR3 is built from 14 residues. The V gene's germline CDR1 is GTSNPN and CDR2 SVGIG (reference sequence). V gave up 3 bases and J gave up 1 base, with 9 bases separating them. The CDR3 reads CAWSRGGNTGELFF. CDR3 coding DNA: TGTGCCTGGAGCCGGGGCGGGAACACCGGGGAGCTGTTTTTT.

This chain connects TRBV28 to TRBJ2-2, with TRBD1 matching over 8 bases. V dropped 3 bases and J dropped 5; count of bases not matched to a gene: 5. Germline assignment: CDR1 MDHEN and CDR2 SYDVKM. The CDR3 has 15 residues. The CDR3 DNA follows: TGTGCCAGCAGTTTCCAGGGGGCGCCTACCGGGGAGCTGTTTTTT. This gives the protein CASSFQGAPTGELFF.

This clonotype was counted ten times or more. The rearrangement joins TRBV6-5 to TRBJ1-4; no reliable D call. This CDR3 spans 14 amino acids. Germline CDR1 reads MNHEY; CDR2 reads SVGAGI. The ends were cut back, 0 bases at V and 8 bases at J, with 10 bases in the middle. CDR3 residues: CASSYSAGREKLFF. Here the CDR3 DNA reads TGTGCCAGCAGTTACTCGGCAGGACGCGAAAAACTGTTTTTT.

This clonotype was counted between two and nine times. J is TRBJ1-1 and V is TRBV27; a weak D match, TRBD1 (5 bases). The germline gives CDR1 MNHEY, CDR2 SMNVEV (reference sequence). Deletions cut 10 bases from V and 6 bases from J, with 21 bases between. The CDR3 runs to 14 residues. The CDR3 loop reads CATKNPGLTPEAFF. The CDR3 bases are TGTGCCACCAAAAATCCAGGGTTAACCCCTGAAGCTTTCTTT.

This clonotype was recorded a few times. V is TRBV30 and J is TRBJ1-4; D unclear. Germline V gives CDR1 GTSNPN, CDR2 SVGIG (reference sequence). V was trimmed by 0 bases and J by 0 bases, leaving 8 bases between them. The CDR3 totals 15 residues. The CDR3 spells CAWSVRWATNEKLFF. The CDR3 bases are TGTGCCTGGAGTGTACGGTGGGCAACTAATGAAAAACTGTTTTTT.

With regard to this clonotype: A read error may explain this, as a much larger clone is one base away. This chain links TRBV7-2 with TRBJ2-5, with TRBD2 as a possible D gene (6 bases). The CDR3 is 15 residues long. V was pared by 2 bases and J by 4 bases, with 14 bases between. Germline values: CDR1 SGHTA, CDR2 FQGNSA. The CDR3 nucleotides are TGTGCCAGCAGCTTATCGGGACTTGGGGGAGAGACCCAGTACTTC. Encoded protein: CASSLSGLGGETQYF. Drawing the rest from reference TRBV7-2 and TRBJ2-5, the complete variable domain is GAGVSQSPSNKVTEKGKDVELRCDPISGHTALYWYRQSLGQGLEFLIYFQGNSAPDKSGLPSDRFSAERTGGSVSTLTIQRTQQEDSAVYLCASSLSGLGGETQYFGPGTRLLVL.

This clonotype was detected a few times. The chain links TRBV7-2 to TRBJ2-3, with TRBD2 as a possible D gene (6 bases). From germline, CDR1 is SGHTA and CDR2 FQGNSA. CDR3 size: 16 residues. Between the trimmed V and J ends, which lost 1 base and 4 bases, there was a span of 15 bases. The CDR3 loop is CASSLGDGGIADTQYF. For the CDR3, the DNA is TGTGCCAGCAGCTTAGGAGATGGGGGGATCGCAGATACGCAGTATTTT.

This chain connects TRBV27 to TRBJ1-1; no clear D. This CDR3 contains 12 residues. Deletions cut 5 bases from V and 4 bases from J, with 8 bases between. Germline loops: CDR1 MNHEY, CDR2 SMNVEV (reference sequence). The CDR3 DNA sequence: TGTGCCAGCAGTCCCCGCGGCACTGAAGCTTTCTTT. Protein product: CASSPRGTEAFF.

This clonotype was seen a few times. The chain joins TRBV23-1 to TRBJ2-5; possibly TRBD1 or TRBD2 for D (5 bases each). TRBV23-1 carries the ORF label, with uncertain function. V was cut by 2 bases and J by 5 bases, with 15 bases left in between. The CDR3 has 15 residues. Here the CDR3 reads CASSQRGPWGETQYF. The CDR3 coding sequence is TGCGCCAGCAGTCAACGAGGACCTTGGGGGGAGACCCAGTACTTC.

This clonotype occurred many times. This sequence joins TRBV20-1 and TRBJ2-1; 12 bases are a match to TRBD2. The CDR3 is 17 amino acids. V was clipped by 3 bases and J by 5 bases; unmatched bases: 11. The germline V gene has CDR1 DFQATT and CDR2 SNEGSKA (reference sequence). Written as DNA, the CDR3 is TGCAGTGCTAGGGGGACTAGCGGGCCTGCGATTAACAATGAGCAGTTCTTC. It specifies CSARGTSGPAINNEQFF.

This clonotype was counted many times. The chain employs TRBV20-1 and TRBJ2-1; tentatively, D is TRBD2 (5 bases). The CDR3 is 14 amino acids. CDR1 is DFQATT, CDR2 SNEGSKA, per germline (reference sequence). Between the trimmed V and J ends, which lost 2 bases and 10 bases, there was a span of 18 bases. The CDR3 nucleotides are TGCAGTGCTAGATATCCGGACGGGATTCGCGAGCAGTTCTTC. Protein sequence: CSARYPDGIREQFF.

The rearrangement uses TRBV12-3 or TRBV12-4 and TRBJ2-5; no firm D call. Trimming cost V 4 bases and J 5 bases, with 11 bases left between them. The CDR3 runs to 13 residues. The CDR3 protein is CASSSLSVETQYF. The CDR3 DNA is TGTGCCAGCAGTTCGCTTTCGGTTGAGACCCAGTACTTC.

This clonotype was seen ten or more times. The chain carries TRBV7-2 and TRBJ2-1; tentatively, D is TRBD1 or TRBD2 (6 bases each). This CDR3 is 14 amino acids long. Germline V gives CDR1 SGHTA, CDR2 FQGNSA. Trimming pared 6 bases from V and 6 bases from J, leaving 15 bases between. CDR3 nucleotides: TGTGCCAGCAGTCAAACAGGGACTTCCAATGAGCAGTTCTTC. This sequence encodes CASSQTGTSNEQFF.

J is TRBJ1-5 and V is TRBV5-6; tentative D call: TRBD1 (5 bases). Germline CDR1 reads SGHDT; CDR2 reads YYEEEE. V was shortened by 0 bases and J by 3 bases, with 10 bases between the two germline ends. This CDR3 spans 15 amino acids. The CDR3 protein is CASSLAGAPNQPQHF. The CDR3 DNA is TGTGCCAGCAGCTTGGCCGGGGCTCCCAATCAGCCCCAGCATTTT.

The sample holds many counts of this clonotype. CDR3 DNA sequence: TGCAGTGCTAGAGTTAGGACAGGGTTCGCCCAGCCCCAAAGGTATGAGCAGTTCTTC. It is translated as CSARVRTGFAQPQRYEQFF. The chain employs TRBV20-1 and TRBJ2-1; 8 bases line up with TRBD1. The V gene end was trimmed by 1 base and the J gene end by 8 bases; junction bases not matched to a gene: 22. CDR1 and CDR2 (germline): DFQATT, SNEGSKA (reference sequence). The CDR3 contains 19 residues.

The sample holds many counts of this clonotype. The rearrangement uses TRBV4-3 and TRBJ1-4, with 11 bases lining up with TRBD1. Germline V gene lookup returns CDR1 LGHNA and CDR2 YSLEER. The junction had 3 bases not matched to a gene; V was cut back by 1 base and J by 8 bases. This CDR3 is 15 amino acids long. CDR3 in DNA: TGCGCCAGCAGCCAAGCTGGGACAGGGGGAGAAAAACTGTTTTTT. It encodes CASSQAGTGGEKLFF.

This clonotype occurred a few times. The chain carries TRBV12-3 or TRBV12-4 and TRBJ2-7; 7 bases align to TRBD2. V was pared by 6 bases and J by 5 bases, with 13 bases of the junction left unmatched. CDR3 length equals 15 residues. Written as DNA, the CDR3 is TGTGCCAGCAGCCCGGACTTGGTGCGGGGGAACGAGCAGTACTTC. Translating gives CASSPDLVRGNEQYF.

A few counts support this clonotype. This sequence joins TRBV18 and TRBJ1-6, with D possibly TRBD1 on 6 matching bases. The CDR3 is made up of 16 amino acids. V dropped 3 bases and J dropped 1 base, with 10 bases sitting between them. Germline-derived CDR1 and CDR2 are KGHSH and LQKENI. The CDR3 reads CASSPSQGSYNSPLHF. DNA for the CDR3: TGTGCCAGCTCACCGTCACAGGGATCCTATAATTCACCCCTCCACTTT.

In its sample, this clonotype was seen a few times. The rearrangement joins TRBV5-5 to TRBJ2-1; D is possibly TRBD1 or TRBD2 (5 bases each). Germline CDR1 is SGHKS and CDR2 is YYEKEE (reference sequence). Trimming removed 2 bases at V and 5 bases at J, with 11 bases between. This CDR3 spans 14 amino acids. This CDR3 reads CASSFRLGDNEQFF. CDR3 coding DNA: TGTGCCAGCAGCTTTCGACTGGGGGACAATGAGCAGTTCTTC.

V is TRBV5-4 and J is TRBJ2-7; D might be TRBD1 or TRBD2, each matching 6 bases. V lost 1 base, J lost 1 base, and 15 bases lay in between. Per germline, CDR1 SGHNT and CDR2 YYREEE (reference sequence). This CDR3 is built from 16 residues. The CDR3 nucleotides read TGTGCCAGCAGCTTGAAGGGGGGCGGAATATCCTACGAGCAGTACTTC. Protein: CASSLKGGGISYEQYF.

At least ten counts were recorded for this clonotype. The chain uses TRBV12-5 and TRBJ2-7, with 9 nucleotides matching TRBD1. There are 15 residues in the CDR3. The junction had 6 bases not matched to a gene; V was cut back by 5 bases and J by 1 base. The germline V gene has CDR1 LGHNT and CDR2 FRNRAP. The DNA of the CDR3 is TGTGCTAGTGGTCGGGACAGGGTCCGATCCTACGAGCAGTACTTC. Translating it yields CASGRDRVRSYEQYF.

In this sample, this clonotype turned up many times. The rearrangement links TRBV7-2 to TRBJ2-6; maybe TRBD2 (5 bases). Trimming removed 7 bases at V and 0 bases at J, with 22 bases between. Germline CDR1 reads SGHTA; CDR2 reads FQGNSA. This CDR3 is built from 19 residues. CDR3 sequence: CASTPQRAGLPSGANVLTF. In nucleotides, the CDR3 is TGTGCCAGCACCCCTCAGAGGGCCGGCCTCCCCTCTGGGGCCAACGTCCTGACTTTC. The variable domain in full, with the rest retrieved from reference TRBV7-2 and TRBJ2-6, is GAGVSQSPSNKVTEKGKDVELRCDPISGHTALYWYRQSLGQGLEFLIYFQGNSAPDKSGLPSDRFSAERTGGSVSTLTIQRTQQEDSAVYLCASTPQRAGLPSGANVLTFGAGSRLTVL.

Many counts were recorded for this clonotype. The chain carries TRBV3-1 and TRBJ2-7, with 7 bases matching TRBD1. The CDR3 has 15 residues. Germline CDR1 LGHDT, CDR2 YNNKEL (reference sequence). V trimming: 4 bases; J trimming: 2 bases; junction bases outside the gene matches: 8. This CDR3 reads CASSPLGQAPYEQYF. The DNA of the CDR3 is TGTGCCAGCAGCCCTCTTGGACAGGCCCCCTACGAGCAGTACTTC.

In this sample, this clonotype turned up many times. This chain connects TRBV20-1 to TRBJ1-5; no definite D call. This CDR3 has 13 residues. CDR1 is DFQATT, CDR2 SNEGSKA, per germline (reference sequence). Trimming shortened V by 3 bases and J by 2 bases, and 8 bases separated the two germline ends. The CDR3 coding sequence is TGCAGTGCTAGTCGGCAGGGCAATCAGCCCCAGCATTTT. Protein sequence: CSASRQGNQPQHF.

The chain is built from TRBV6-2 or TRBV6-3 and TRBJ1-1; 10 positions agree with TRBD1. The CDR3 spans 16 residues. The V and J ends lost 2 bases and 7 bases, in that order; junction bases with no gene match: 10. In germline, CDR1 is MNHEY, CDR2 SVGEGT. The CDR3 nucleotides read TGTGCCAGCAGTTACGCTCCCGGGACAGGGGTACTTGAAGCTTTCTTT. Translating it yields CASSYAPGTGVLEAFF.

The rearrangement uses TRBV4-3 and TRBJ2-6; D is possibly TRBD1 (6 bases). Trimming pared 0 bases from V and 1 base from J, leaving 19 bases between. The CDR3 totals 20 residues. In germline, CDR1 is LGHNA, CDR2 YSLEER. The CDR3 region is CASSQDARQAQGSGANVLTF. The CDR3 bases are TGCGCCAGCAGCCAAGATGCCCGGCAAGCACAGGGTTCTGGGGCCAACGTCCTGACTTTC.